This paragraph reports one T cell receptor (beta chain). This entry comes from a study of cytomegalovirus exposure and HLA in healthy donors. A multiplex PCR was run with 60 Vbeta primers and 13 Jbeta primers. Generated by immunoSEQ multiplex PCR, the TCRdb table keeps only in-frame clones and is missing some. The table records roughly 190,000 clones, roughly three quarters of them present only once. This CDR3 contains 14 residues. Germline loops: CDR1 SGHDN, CDR2 FVKESK. V lost 4 bases and J lost 6, with 12 bases in between. The chain employs TRBV14 and TRBJ2-2, with TRBD1 as a possible D gene (5 bases). The sequenced material came from PBMCs. The receptor was isolated from a woman aged 50 to 60 in good health and CMV-seronegative. The CDR3 spells CASSRRQRAGELFF. CDR3 nucleotides: TGTGCCAGCAGCCGGAGACAGAGAGCCGGGGAGCTGTTTTTT.